The clone carrying this TCR beta chain was found a few times. Its target is unknown. This record comes from a study of T-cell reconstitution after alpha-beta-depleted transplantation in children. The study, taken as a whole, reports: Reportedly, roughly two months post-transplant, alpha-beta T cells arose from several hundred expanded graft clones. At the one-year point after transplant, T-cell counts and TCRbeta diversity were found to come mostly from T cells that had been newly produced.

For TCRbeta, the library was prepared with unique molecular identifiers. TCRdb fed the PCR reads into MiXCR, producing one record per CDR3 protein. The repertoire holds some 460,000 distinct CDR3 sequences, with roughly 17% as singletons. Per the germline V gene, CDR1 is SGHVS and CDR2 is FNYEAQ. CDR3 length: 17 amino acids. The V gene lost 1 base and the J gene lost 1 base, with 11 bases spanning the gap. The J gene is TRBJ2-6, the V gene TRBV7-6, with D uncertain. The material sequenced was PBMCs, mostly from graft donor cells, taken 360 days after TCRalphabeta/CD19-depleted stem cell transplant. This sequence originates from a boy in the first two years of life who had a stem cell transplant for Wiskott-Aldrich syndrome, so the T cells may come from the graft donor. DNA for the CDR3: TGTGCCAGCAGCTTAGGACCCAGAAAGTCTGGGGCCAACGTCCTGACTTTC. It encodes CASSLGPRKSGANVLTF.